This TCR beta chain appears in the sequencing data of a study of T cells in Graves' hyperthyroidism and ophthalmopathy. Study conclusions and caveats: Ophthalmopathy cases were set apart from stable hyperthyroidism by a 13 V-J model.

The CDR3 regions of TCR beta were amplified from RNA transcripts. The HTBI primer set served for first-round RT-PCR of the TCR CDR3. TCRdb re-called the multiplex PCR reads through MiXCR, storing one row per CDR3 protein. The sample includes nearly 600,000 distinct CDR3 sequences, 14% of them seen just once. A remark on this clonotype: Its antigen is unidentified.

Patients were excluded because of uncontrolled infection, other autoimmune disease, pregnancy or lactation. Diagnoses were made from clinical symptoms, serum measures (thyroxine and TRAb), thyroid ultrasound and orbital computed tomography. The source of the PBMCs was over 8.5 ml of fresh peripheral blood. The TCR was taken from a woman between 18 and 29 years old with Graves' ophthalmopathy. Specimen: blood.

Here the CDR3 DNA reads TGTGCCAGCAGCCAACGGATCCTCAGGGCGCAGTATTTT. Translating it yields CASSQRILRAQYF. The gene calls are TRBV14 and TRBJ2-3; tentative D call: TRBD1 (5 bases). CDR3 length: 13 residues. Germline V gene lookup returns CDR1 SGHDN and CDR2 FVKESK. Trimming stripped 2 bases from V and 10 bases from J, with 13 bases between.